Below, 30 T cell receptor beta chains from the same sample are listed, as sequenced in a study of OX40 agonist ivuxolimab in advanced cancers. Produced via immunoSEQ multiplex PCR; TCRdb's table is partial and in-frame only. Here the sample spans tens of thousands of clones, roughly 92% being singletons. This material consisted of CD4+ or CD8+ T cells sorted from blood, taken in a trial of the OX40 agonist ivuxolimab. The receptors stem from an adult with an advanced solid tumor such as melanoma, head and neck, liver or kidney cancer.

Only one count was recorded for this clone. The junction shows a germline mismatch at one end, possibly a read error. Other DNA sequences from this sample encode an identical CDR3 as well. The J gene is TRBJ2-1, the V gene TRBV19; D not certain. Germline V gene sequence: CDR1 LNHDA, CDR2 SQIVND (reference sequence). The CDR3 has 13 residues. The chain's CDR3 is CASSIVAYNEQFF. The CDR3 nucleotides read TGTGCCAGTAGTATAGTAGCCTACAATGAACAGTTCTTC.

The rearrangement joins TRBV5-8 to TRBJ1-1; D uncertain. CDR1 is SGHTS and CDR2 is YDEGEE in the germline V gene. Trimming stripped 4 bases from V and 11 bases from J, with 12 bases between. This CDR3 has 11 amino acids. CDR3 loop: CASSHPSWAFF. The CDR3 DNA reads TGTGCCAGCAGCCATCCATCTTGGGCTTTCTTT.

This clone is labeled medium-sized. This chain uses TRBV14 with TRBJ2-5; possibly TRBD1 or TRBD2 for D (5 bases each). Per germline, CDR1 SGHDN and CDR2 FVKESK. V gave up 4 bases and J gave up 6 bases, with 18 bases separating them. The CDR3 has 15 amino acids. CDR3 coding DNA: TGTGCCAGCAGCCCCAGGGACGGAGGACAAAAGACCCAGTACTTC. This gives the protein CASSPRDGGQKTQYF.

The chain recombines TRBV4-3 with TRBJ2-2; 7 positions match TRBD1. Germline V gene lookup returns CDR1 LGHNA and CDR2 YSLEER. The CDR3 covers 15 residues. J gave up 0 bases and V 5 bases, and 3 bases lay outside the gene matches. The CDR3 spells CASSSGTANTGELFF. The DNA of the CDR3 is TGCGCCAGCAGCAGTGGGACAGCGAACACCGGGGAGCTGTTTTTT.

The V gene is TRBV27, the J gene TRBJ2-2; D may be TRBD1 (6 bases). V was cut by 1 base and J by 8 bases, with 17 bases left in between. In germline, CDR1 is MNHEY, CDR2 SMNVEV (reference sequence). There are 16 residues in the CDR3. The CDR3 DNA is TGTGCCAGCAGTTTATTAGTCCCTACAGGGATTGGGGAGCTGTTTTTT. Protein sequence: CASSLLVPTGIGELFF.

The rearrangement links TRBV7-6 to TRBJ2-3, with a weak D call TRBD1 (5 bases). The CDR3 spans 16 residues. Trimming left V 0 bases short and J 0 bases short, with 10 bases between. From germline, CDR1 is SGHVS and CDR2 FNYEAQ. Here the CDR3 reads CASSLASTASTDTQYF. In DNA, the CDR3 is TGTGCCAGCAGCTTAGCATCGACAGCAAGCACAGATACGCAGTATTTT.

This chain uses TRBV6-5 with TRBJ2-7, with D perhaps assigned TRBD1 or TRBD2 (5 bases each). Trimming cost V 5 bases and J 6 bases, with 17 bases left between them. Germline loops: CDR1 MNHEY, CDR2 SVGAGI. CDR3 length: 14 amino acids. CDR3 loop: CASSPWGSRGEQYF. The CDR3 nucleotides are TGTGCCAGCAGTCCGTGGGGGAGCCGGGGCGAGCAGTACTTC.

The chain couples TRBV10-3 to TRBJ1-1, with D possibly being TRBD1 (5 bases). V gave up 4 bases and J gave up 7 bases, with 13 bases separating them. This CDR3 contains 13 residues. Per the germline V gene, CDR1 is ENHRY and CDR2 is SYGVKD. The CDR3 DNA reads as TGTGCCATCAGTGCGGTGGACATGAGTGAAGCTTTCTTT. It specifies CAISAVDMSEAFF.

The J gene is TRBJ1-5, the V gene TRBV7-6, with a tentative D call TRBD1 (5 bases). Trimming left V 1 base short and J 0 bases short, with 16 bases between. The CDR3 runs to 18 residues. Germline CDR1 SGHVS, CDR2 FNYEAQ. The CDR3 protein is CASSLGQGAGDSNQPQHF. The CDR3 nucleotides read TGTGCCAGCAGCTTAGGACAAGGGGCTGGGGATAGCAATCAGCCCCAGCATTTT.

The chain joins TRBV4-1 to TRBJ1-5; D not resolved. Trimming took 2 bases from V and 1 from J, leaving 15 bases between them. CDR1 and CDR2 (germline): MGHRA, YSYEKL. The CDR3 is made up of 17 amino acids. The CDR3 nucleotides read TGCGCCAGCAGCCAACTCCCGTCTCTAGGGAGCAATCAGCCCCAGCATTTT. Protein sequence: CASSQLPSLGSNQPQHF.

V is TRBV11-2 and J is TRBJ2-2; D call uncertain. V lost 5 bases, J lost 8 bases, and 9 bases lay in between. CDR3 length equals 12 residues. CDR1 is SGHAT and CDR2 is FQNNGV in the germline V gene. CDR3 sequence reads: CASSDKVGELFF. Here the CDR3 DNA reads TGTGCCAGCAGCGATAAAGTAGGGGAGCTGTTTTTT. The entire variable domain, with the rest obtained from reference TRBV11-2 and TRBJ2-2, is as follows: EAGVAQSPRYKIIEKRQSVAFWCNPISGHATLYWYQQILGQGPKLLIQFQNNGVVDDSQLPKDRFSAERLKGVDSTLKIQPAKLEDSAVYLCASSDKVGELFFGEGSRLTVL.

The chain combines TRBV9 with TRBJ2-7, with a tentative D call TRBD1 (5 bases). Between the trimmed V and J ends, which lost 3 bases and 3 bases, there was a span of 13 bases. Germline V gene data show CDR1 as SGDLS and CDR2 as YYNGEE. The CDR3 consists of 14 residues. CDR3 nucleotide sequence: TGTGCCAGCAGCGCTAGTCCCGGACACTACGAGCAGTACTTC. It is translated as CASSASPGHYEQYF.

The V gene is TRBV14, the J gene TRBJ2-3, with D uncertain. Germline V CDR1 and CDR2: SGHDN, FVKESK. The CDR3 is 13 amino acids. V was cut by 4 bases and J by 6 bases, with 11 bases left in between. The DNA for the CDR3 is TGTGCCAGCAGCCTCCTGGATTCGGATACGCAGTATTTT. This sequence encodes CASSLLDSDTQYF.

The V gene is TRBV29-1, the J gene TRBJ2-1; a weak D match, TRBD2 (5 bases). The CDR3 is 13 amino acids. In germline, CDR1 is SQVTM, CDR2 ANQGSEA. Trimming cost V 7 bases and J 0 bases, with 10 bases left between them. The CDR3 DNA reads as TGCAGCGGAGCGGCTAGCTCCTACAATGAGCAGTTCTTC. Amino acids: CSGAASSYNEQFF.

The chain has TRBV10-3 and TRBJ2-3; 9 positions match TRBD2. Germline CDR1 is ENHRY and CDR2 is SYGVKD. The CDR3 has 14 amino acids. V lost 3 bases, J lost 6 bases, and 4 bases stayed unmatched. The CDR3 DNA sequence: TGTGCCATCAGTGATGGGACTAGCTGGGATACGCAGTATTTT. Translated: CAISDGTSWDTQYF.

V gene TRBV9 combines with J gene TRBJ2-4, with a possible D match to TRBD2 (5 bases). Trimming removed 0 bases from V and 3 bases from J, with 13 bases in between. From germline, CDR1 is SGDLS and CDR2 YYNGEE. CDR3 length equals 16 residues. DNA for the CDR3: TGTGCCAGCAGCGTAGGTAGAGGGTGGGACAAAAACATTCAGTACTTC. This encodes CASSVGRGWDKNIQYF.

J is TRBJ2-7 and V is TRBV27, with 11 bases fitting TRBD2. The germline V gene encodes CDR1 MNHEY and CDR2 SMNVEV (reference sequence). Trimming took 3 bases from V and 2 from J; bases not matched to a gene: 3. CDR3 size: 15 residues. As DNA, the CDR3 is TGTGCCAGCAGTTTCACTAGCGGGGGCCCCTACGAGCAGTACTTC. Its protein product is CASSFTSGGPYEQYF.

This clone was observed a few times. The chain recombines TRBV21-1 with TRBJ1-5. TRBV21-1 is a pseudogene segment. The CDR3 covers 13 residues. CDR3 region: CASSARGDQPQHF. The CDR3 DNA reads TGTGCCAGCAGTGCTCGGGGTGATCAGCCCCAGCATTTT.

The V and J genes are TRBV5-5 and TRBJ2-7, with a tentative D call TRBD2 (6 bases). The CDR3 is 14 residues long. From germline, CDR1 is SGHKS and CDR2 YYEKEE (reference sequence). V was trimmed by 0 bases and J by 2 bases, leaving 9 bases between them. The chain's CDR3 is CASSLVEGTYEQYF. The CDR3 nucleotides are TGTGCCAGCAGCTTGGTGGAGGGCACCTACGAGCAGTACTTC.

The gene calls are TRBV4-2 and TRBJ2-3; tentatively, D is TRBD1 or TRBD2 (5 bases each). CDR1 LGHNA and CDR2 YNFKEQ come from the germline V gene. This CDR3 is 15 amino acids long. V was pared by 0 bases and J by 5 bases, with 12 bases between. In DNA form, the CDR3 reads TGTGCCAGCAGCCAAGATATGGGGGAGCGAGATACGCAGTATTTT. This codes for CASSQDMGERDTQYF.

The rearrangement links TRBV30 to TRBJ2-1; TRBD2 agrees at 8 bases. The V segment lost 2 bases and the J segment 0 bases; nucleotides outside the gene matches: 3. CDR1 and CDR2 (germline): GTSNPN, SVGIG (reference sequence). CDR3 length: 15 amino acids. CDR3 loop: CAWSITSGSYNEQFF. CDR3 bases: TGTGCCTGGAGTATAACTAGCGGCTCCTACAATGAGCAGTTCTTC.

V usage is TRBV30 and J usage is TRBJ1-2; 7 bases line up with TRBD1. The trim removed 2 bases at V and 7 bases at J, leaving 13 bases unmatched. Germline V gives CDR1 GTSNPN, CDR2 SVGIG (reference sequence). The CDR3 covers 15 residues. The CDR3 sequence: CAWSPPGEGARGYTF. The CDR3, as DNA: TGTGCCTGGAGTCCCCCCGGGGAGGGGGCCCGTGGCTACACCTTC. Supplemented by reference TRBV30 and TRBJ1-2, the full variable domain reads SQTIHQWPATLVQPVGSPLSLECTVEGTSNPNLYWYRQAAGRGLQLLFYSVGIGQISSEVPQNLSASRPQDRQFILSSKKLLLSDSGFYLCAWSPPGEGARGYTFGSGTRLTVV.

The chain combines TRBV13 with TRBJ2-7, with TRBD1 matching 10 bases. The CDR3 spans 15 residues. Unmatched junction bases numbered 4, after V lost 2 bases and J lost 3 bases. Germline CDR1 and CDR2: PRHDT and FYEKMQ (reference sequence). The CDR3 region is CASSLTGTGVYEQYF. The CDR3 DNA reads TGTGCCAGCAGCTTAACCGGGACAGGGGTCTACGAGCAGTACTTC.

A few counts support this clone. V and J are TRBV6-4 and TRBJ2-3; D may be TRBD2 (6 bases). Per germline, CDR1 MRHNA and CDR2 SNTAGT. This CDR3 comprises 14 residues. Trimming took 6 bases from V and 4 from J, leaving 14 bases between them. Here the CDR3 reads CASSGGVDADTQYF. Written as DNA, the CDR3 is TGTGCCAGCAGCGGGGGAGTCGACGCAGATACGCAGTATTTT.

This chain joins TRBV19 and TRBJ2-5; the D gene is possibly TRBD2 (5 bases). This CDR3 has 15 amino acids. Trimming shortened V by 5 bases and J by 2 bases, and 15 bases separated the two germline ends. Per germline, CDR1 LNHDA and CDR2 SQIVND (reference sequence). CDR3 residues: CASSAPEGGQETQYF. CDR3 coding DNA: TGTGCCAGTAGTGCCCCAGAGGGCGGGCAAGAGACCCAGTACTTC.

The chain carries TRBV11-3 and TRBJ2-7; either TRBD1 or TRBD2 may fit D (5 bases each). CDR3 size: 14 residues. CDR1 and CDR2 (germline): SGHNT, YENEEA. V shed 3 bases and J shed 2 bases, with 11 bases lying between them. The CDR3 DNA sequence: TGTGCCAGCAGCTTCCGGGACGGGGCCTACGAGCAGTACTTC. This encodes CASSFRDGAYEQYF.

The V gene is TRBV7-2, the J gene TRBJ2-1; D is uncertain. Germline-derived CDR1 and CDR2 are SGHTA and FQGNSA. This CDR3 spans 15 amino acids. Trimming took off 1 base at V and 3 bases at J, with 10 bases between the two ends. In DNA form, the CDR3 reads TGTGCCAGCAGCTTAGAACGGAGCTACTACAATGAGCAGTTCTTC. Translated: CASSLERSYYNEQFF. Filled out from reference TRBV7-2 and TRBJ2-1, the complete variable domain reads GAGVSQSPSNKVTEKGKDVELRCDPISGHTALYWYRQSLGQGLEFLIYFQGNSAPDKSGLPSDRFSAERTGGSVSTLTIQRTQQEDSAVYLCASSLERSYYNEQFFGPGTRLTVL.

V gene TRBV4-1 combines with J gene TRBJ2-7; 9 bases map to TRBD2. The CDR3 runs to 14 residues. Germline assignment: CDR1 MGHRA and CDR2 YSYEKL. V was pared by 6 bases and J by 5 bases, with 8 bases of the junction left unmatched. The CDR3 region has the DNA TGCGCCAGCAGAGCACTAGCGGGTATCGACGAGCAGTACTTC. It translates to CASRALAGIDEQYF.

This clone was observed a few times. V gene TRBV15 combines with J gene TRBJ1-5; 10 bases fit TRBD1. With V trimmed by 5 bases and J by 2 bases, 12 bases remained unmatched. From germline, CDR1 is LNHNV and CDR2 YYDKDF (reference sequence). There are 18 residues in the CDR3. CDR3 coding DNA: TGTGCCACCAGCCCAGGGACAGGGGACATTCTGGGCAATCAGCCCCAGCATTTT. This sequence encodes CATSPGTGDILGNQPQHF.

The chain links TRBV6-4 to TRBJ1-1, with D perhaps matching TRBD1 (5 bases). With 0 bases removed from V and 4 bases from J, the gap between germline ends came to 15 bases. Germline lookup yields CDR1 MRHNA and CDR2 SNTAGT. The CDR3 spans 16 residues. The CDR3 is CASSDSSGGFATEAFF. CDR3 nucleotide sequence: TGTGCCAGCAGTGACTCATCGGGGGGGTTTGCCACTGAAGCTTTCTTT.